The entry below gives a single TCR beta chain sequence along with its context. Its cognate antigen has yet to be identified. No quality values exist for individual bases; no much larger clone is one base distant. This sample was included in a study of identical twins (dated by TCRdb to the mid-2010s). As for the study more broadly: To test whether fetal clonotypes persist, the study used deep sequencing on TCR alpha and beta repertoires from monozygotic twins, unrelated adults of various ages, and cord blood. To rule out contamination, the twin experiments were replicated at different times with different library preparation protocols. What the study reported, not specific to this receptor: Fewer insertions were carried by abundant cord blood beta clonotypes, a similar but weaker trend appeared in young adult naive repertoires, and no such trend appeared in memory repertoires. In monozygotic twins, recombination models systematically underestimated out-of-frame TCR alpha sharing, but the models matched the sharing seen between unrelated individuals. The excess sharing between twins in beta out-of-frame sequences was weaker because fewer shared sequences reduced the signal-to-noise ratio. Compared with coincidental sharing between unrelated individuals, out-of-frame TCR alpha sequences shared between twins had an excess of sequences with low generation probability. Invariant T cells such as MAIT and iNKT could partly confound zero-insertion analyses, though diverse VJ usage argued against this for most clonotypes. Because the same donors could not be followed over many years, conclusions were based on cross-sectional statistical analysis.

All donors were healthy Caucasians. The twin cohort consisted of three pairs of female monozygotic twins, all aged about 18 to 29 years. CD4+ and CD8+ T cell populations were isolated with positive isolation kits from Invitrogen. The library was produced with 5' RACE. Sequencing relied on an Illumina HiSeq 2000. Template switching introduced a universal primer binding site; the final cDNA contained a unique molecular identifier, enabling accurate counting of TCR cDNA molecules. Specific primers in the conserved constant-segment region were used to synthesize first-strand cDNA for the TCR alpha and beta chains. Each cDNA library was double barcoded, with a SMART-Mk sample barcode plus Illumina barcodes, to control for contamination. TruSeq adapter sequences, together with Illumina sample barcodes, were added in two successive PCR steps. The TCR alpha and beta cDNA libraries were sequenced on the Illumina HiSeq platform using custom primers. In the paper's pipeline: MiGEC processed the raw reads to extract unique molecular identifiers, while MiXCR was used to determine the CDR3 positions. Recombination models were inferred per individual with the repgenHMM and IGoR tools using an EM algorithm. Shared clonotypes were analyzed with the tcR package in R, and sharing was normalized by the product of cloneset sizes. To study raw recombination free of thymic and clonal selection effects, out-of-frame nonproductive sequences were analyzed. TCRdb cleaned the public reads at Q25 with fastp, built clones with MiXCR and kept in-frame beta chains. Entries that share a CDR3 protein sequence are merged under the most common genes and DNA. For this entry, the V and J calls and clone size follow TCRdb and not the study's own pipeline. This sample holds 230,000 or so distinct CDR3 sequences; roughly 8.7% were observed only once. The ten largest clones add up to 2.5% to 3.5% of the sample.

The same data also went into a second study, on yellow fever vaccine responses in identical twins. Per that second paper: According to the authors, the vaccine-induced T cell response in identical twins seemed to be partly convergent and partly specific to each individual. In identical twins, the study followed T cell clones that responded to the vaccine with precision.

This receptor was obtained from a woman aged 18-30 years in good health. Source material: CD8+ T cells sorted from blood.

The sequence in DNA is TGCAGTGCCAAGGATCTAGCGGGAGCGGTCACCGGGGAGCTGTTTTTT. Translated, this is CSAKDLAGAVTGELFF. The chain uses TRBV20-1 and TRBJ2-2; 10 bases in between match TRBD2. Unmatched junction bases come to 11, with V trimmed by 6 bases and J by 4 bases. For CDR1 and CDR2, the germline V gene (reference sequence) lists DFQATT and SNEGSKA. From cysteine to phenylalanine, the CDR3 is 16 amino acids long. Left in the record is the CDR3 DNA by itself, 48 bases read in frame from the first base.